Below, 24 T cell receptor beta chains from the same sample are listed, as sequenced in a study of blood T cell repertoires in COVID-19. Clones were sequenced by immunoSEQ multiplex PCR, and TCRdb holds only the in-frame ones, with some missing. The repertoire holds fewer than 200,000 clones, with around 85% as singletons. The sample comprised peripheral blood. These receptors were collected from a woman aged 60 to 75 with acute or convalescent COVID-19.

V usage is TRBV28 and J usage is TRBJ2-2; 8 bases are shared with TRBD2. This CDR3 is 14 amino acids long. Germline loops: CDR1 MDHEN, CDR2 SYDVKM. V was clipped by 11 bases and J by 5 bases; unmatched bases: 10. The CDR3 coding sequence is TGTGCCTCGTTAGCGGGGTCGAGGACCGGGGAGCTGTTTTTT. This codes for CASLAGSRTGELFF.

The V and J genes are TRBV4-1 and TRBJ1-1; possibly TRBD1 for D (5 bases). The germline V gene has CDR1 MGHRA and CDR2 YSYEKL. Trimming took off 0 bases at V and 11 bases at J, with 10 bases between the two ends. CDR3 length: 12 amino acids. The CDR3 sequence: CASSQELGGAFF. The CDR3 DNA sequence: TGCGCCAGCAGCCAAGAATTGGGGGGGGCTTTCTTT.

DNA of the CDR3: TGTGCCAGTACCGTCAGGACTCGCGGGACCAATCAGCCCCAGCATTTT. This sequence encodes CASTVRTRGTNQPQHF. The gene calls are TRBV19 and TRBJ1-5; the D gene is possibly TRBD1 (5 bases). The CDR3 loop spans 16 amino acids. Germline lookup yields CDR1 LNHDA and CDR2 SQIVND (reference sequence). The V gene lost 7 bases and the J gene lost 3 bases, with 19 bases spanning the gap. Supplemented by reference TRBV19 and TRBJ1-5, the full variable domain reads DGGITQSPKYLFRKEGQNVTLSCEQNLNHDAMYWYRQDPGQGLRLIYYSQIVNDFQKGDIAEGYSVSREKKESFPLTVTSAQKNPTAFYLCASTVRTRGTNQPQHFGDGTRLSIL.

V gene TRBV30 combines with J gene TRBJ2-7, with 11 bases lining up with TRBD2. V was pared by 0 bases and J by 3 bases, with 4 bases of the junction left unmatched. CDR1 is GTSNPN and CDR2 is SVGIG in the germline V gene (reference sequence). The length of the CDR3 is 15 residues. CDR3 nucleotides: TGTGCCTGGAGTGTGTTAGCGGGAGGGAACTACGAGCAGTACTTC. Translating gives CAWSVLAGGNYEQYF.

The CDR3 sequence is CASSTGQGRGHTDTQYF. The DNA for the CDR3 is TGTGCCAGTAGTACGGGACAGGGGAGGGGACACACAGATACGCAGTATTTT. The chain recombines TRBV19 with TRBJ2-3; 10 bases fit TRBD1. Germline CDR1 is LNHDA and CDR2 is SQIVND (reference sequence). V lost 4 bases and J lost 2; bases outside the gene matches: 9. The CDR3 extends over 17 amino acids.

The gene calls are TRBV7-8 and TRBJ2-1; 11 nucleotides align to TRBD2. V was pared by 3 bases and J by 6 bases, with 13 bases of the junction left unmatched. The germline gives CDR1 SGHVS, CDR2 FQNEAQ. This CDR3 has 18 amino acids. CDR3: CASSFRSVAGGDGNEQFF. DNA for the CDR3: TGTGCCAGCAGCTTTCGATCGGTAGCGGGAGGGGATGGCAATGAGCAGTTCTTC. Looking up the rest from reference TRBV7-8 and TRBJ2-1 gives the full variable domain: GAGVSQSPRYKVAKRGQDVALRCDPISGHVSLFWYQQALGQGPEFLTYFQNEAQLDKSGLPSDRFFAERPEGSVSTLKIQRTQQEDSAVYLCASSFRSVAGGDGNEQFFGPGTRLTVL.

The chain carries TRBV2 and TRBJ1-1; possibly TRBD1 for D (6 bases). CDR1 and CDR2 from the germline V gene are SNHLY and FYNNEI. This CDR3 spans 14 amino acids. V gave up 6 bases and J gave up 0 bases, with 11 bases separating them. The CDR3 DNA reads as TGTGCCAGCAGGGAGGGGGGGTTGAACACTGAAGCTTTCTTT. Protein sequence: CASREGGLNTEAFF.

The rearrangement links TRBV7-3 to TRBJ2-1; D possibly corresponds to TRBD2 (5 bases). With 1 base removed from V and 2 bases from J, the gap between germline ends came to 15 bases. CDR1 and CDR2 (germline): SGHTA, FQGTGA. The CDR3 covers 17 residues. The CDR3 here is CASSLIVGVGTYNEQFF. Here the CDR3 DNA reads TGTGCCAGCAGCTTAATCGTGGGAGTCGGAACCTACAATGAGCAGTTCTTC.

The CDR3 region has the DNA TGTGCCTGGAGTGTACGTGGAGGGACGCTCAACACCATATATTTT. Translation: CAWSVRGGTLNTIYF. The rearrangement links TRBV30 to TRBJ1-3; possibly TRBD1 for D (5 bases). The CDR3 totals 15 residues. Germline values: CDR1 GTSNPN, CDR2 SVGIG (reference sequence). Deletions cut 0 bases from V and 7 bases from J, with 16 bases between.

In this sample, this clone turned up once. The CDR3 nucleotides read TGTGCCAGCAGCTCTGACCCGGGACAGATGAACACTGAAGCTTTCTTT. It yields the protein CASSSDPGQMNTEAFF. The chain employs TRBV7-6 and TRBJ1-1, with 7 bases matching TRBD1. The CDR3 is 16 amino acids. CDR1 is SGHVS and CDR2 is FNYEAQ in the germline V gene. With 4 bases clipped from V and 0 bases from J, the junction kept 8 bases outside the gene matches.

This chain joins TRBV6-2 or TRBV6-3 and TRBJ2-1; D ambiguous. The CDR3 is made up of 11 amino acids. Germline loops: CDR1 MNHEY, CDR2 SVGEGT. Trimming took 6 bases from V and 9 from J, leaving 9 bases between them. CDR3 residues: CASSRRSEQFF. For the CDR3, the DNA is TGTGCCAGCAGCCGCCGGAGTGAGCAGTTCTTC.

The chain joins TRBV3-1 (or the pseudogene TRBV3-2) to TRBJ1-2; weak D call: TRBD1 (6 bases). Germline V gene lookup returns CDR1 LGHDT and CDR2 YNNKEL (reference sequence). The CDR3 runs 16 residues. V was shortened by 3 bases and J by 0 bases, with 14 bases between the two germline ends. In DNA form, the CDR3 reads TGTGCCAGCAGCCACCTGGACAGACAGACTAACTATGGCTACACCTTC. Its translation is CASSHLDRQTNYGYTF.

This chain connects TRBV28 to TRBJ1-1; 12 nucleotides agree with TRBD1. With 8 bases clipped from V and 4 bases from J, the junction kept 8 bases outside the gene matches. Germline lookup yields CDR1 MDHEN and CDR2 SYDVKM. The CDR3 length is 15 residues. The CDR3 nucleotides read TGTGCCAGCGATAGGGACAGGGGGCAAGGCACTGAAGCTTTCTTT. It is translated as CASDRDRGQGTEAFF.

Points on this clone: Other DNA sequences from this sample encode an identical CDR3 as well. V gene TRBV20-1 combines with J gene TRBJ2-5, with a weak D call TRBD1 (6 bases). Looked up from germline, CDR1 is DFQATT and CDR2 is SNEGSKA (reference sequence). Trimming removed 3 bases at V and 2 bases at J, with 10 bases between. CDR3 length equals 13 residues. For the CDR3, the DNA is TGCAGTGCTAGTCGGACAGCACAAGAGACCCAGTACTTC. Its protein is CSASRTAQETQYF.

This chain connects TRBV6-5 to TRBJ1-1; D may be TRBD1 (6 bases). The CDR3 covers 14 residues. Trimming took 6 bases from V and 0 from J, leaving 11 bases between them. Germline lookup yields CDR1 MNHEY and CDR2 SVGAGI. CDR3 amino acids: CASSPGQMNTEAFF. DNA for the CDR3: TGTGCCAGCAGCCCCGGACAGATGAACACTGAAGCTTTCTTT.

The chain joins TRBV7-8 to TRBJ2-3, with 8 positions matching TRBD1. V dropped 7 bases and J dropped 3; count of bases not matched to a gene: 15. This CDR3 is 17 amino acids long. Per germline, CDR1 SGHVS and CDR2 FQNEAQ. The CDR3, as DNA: TGTGCCAGCACCCATCGACCCGCGGACAGGGTTACAGATACGCAGTATTTT. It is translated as CASTHRPADRVTDTQYF.

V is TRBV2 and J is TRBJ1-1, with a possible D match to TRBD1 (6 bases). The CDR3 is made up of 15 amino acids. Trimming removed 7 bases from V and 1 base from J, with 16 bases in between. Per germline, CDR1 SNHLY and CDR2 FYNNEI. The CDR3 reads CASNTQGSGNTEAFF. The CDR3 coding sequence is TGTGCCAGCAACACACAGGGATCCGGGAACACTGAAGCTTTCTTT.

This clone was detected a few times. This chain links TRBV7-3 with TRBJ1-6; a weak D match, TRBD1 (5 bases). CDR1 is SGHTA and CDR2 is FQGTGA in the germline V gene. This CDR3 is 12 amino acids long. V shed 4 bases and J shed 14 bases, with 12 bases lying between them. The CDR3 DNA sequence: TGTGCCAGCAGCTCCTGGGGGGGAACCCTCCACTTT. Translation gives CASSSWGGTLHF.

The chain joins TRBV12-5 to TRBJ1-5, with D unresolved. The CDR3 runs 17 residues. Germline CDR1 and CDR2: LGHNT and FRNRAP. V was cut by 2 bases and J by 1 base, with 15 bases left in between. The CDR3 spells CASGLWASVLSNQPQHF. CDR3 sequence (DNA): TGTGCTAGTGGTTTGTGGGCCTCGGTGCTGAGCAATCAGCCCCAGCATTTT.

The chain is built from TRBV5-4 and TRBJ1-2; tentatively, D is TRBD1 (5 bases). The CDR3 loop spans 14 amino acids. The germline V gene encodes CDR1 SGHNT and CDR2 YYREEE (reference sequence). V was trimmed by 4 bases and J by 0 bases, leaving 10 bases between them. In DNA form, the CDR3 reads TGTGCCAGCAGCAGACAGTTAGCTAACTATGGCTACACCTTC. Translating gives CASSRQLANYGYTF.

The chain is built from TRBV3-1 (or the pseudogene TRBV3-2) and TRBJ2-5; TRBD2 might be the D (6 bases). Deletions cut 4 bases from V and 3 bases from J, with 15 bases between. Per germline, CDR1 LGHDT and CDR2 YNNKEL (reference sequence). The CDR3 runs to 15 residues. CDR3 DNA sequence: TGTGCCAGCAGCCCAACTTGGGGCGGGGAAGAGACCCAGTACTTC. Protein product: CASSPTWGGEETQYF.

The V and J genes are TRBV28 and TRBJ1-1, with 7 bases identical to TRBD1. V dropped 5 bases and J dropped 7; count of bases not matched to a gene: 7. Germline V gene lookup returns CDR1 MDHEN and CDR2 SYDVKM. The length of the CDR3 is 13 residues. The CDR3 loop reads CASSEGGFGEAFF. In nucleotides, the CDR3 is TGTGCCAGCAGTGAAGGGGGCTTCGGTGAAGCTTTCTTT. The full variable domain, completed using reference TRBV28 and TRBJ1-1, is DVKVTQSSRYLVKRTGEKVFLECVQDMDHENMFWYRQDPGLGLRLIYFSYDVKMKEKGDIPEGYSVSREKKERFSLILESASTNQTSMYLCASSEGGFGEAFFGQGTRLTVV.

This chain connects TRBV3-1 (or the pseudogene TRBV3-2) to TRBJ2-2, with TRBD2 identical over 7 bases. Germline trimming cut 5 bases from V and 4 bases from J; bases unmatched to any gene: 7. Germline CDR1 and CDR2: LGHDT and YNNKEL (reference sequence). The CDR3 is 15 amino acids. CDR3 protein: CASSMREIRTGELFF. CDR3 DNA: TGTGCCAGCAGCATGCGGGAGATTCGCACCGGGGAGCTGTTTTTT.

CDR3 loop: CASSLGGNYNEQFF. Here the CDR3 DNA reads TGTGCCAGCAGCTTAGGCGGGAACTACAATGAGCAGTTCTTC. The chain has TRBV11-2 and TRBJ2-1; D might be TRBD2 (6 bases). The CDR3 is 14 amino acids. V gave up 1 base and J gave up 3 bases, with 7 bases separating them. Per germline, CDR1 SGHAT and CDR2 FQNNGV. Supplemented by reference TRBV11-2 and TRBJ2-1, the full variable domain reads EAGVAQSPRYKIIEKRQSVAFWCNPISGHATLYWYQQILGQGPKLLIQFQNNGVVDDSQLPKDRFSAERLKGVDSTLKIQPAKLEDSAVYLCASSLGGNYNEQFFGPGTRLTVL.